These 11 T cell receptor beta chains came from one sample sequenced in a study of blood T cell repertoires in COVID-19. Profiling relied on immunoSEQ multiplex PCR, and the TCRdb table lists in-frame clones only, not all of them. The sample shows approximately 83,000 clones, nearly 90% of them seen only once. The sequencing input was peripheral blood. Receptor source: a man in his 70s with acute or convalescent COVID-19.

The rearrangement uses TRBV11-3 and TRBJ2-7; 9 bases line up with TRBD2. Trimming took 3 bases from V and 5 from J; bases not matched to a gene: 5. The V gene's germline CDR1 is SGHNT and CDR2 YENEEA. This CDR3 has 14 amino acids. The CDR3 loop reads CASSLRGGLNEQYF. In DNA, the CDR3 is TGTGCCAGCAGCTTGCGGGGGGGGCTTAACGAGCAGTACTTC.

The chain couples TRBV19 to TRBJ2-1; TRBD1 might be the D (6 bases). The V gene's germline CDR1 is LNHDA and CDR2 SQIVND (reference sequence). Trimming stripped 3 bases from V and 4 bases from J, with 22 bases between. CDR3 length: 18 residues. In nucleotides, the CDR3 is TGTGCCAGTAGTATTTTCAACTACAGGGAAGCTAGATACAATGAGCAGTTCTTC. This translates into CASSIFNYREARYNEQFF. Combining the CDR3 with reference TRBV19 and TRBJ2-1 gives the whole variable domain DGGITQSPKYLFRKEGQNVTLSCEQNLNHDAMYWYRQDPGQGLRLIYYSQIVNDFQKGDIAEGYSVSREKKESFPLTVTSAQKNPTAFYLCASSIFNYREARYNEQFFGPGTRLTVL.

This clone occurred a few times. The chain combines TRBV7-2 with TRBJ2-2, with 14 positions matching TRBD2. The CDR3 runs 19 residues. Trimming removed 5 bases from V and 6 bases from J; junction bases left unmatched: 14. Germline-derived CDR1 and CDR2 are SGHTA and FQGNSA. In DNA, the CDR3 is TGTGCCAGCAGCCCGCTTAAGACTAGCGGGAGGGCGTATCCCGGGGAGCTGTTTTTT. This translates into CASSPLKTSGRAYPGELFF.

The rearrangement joins TRBV19 to TRBJ2-7; D is possibly TRBD1 (5 bases). CDR3 length: 13 residues. Trimming stripped 1 base from V and 3 bases from J, with 7 bases between. Germline values: CDR1 LNHDA, CDR2 SQIVND (reference sequence). Here the CDR3 reads CASSIGQLYEQYF. CDR3 nucleotide sequence: TGTGCCAGTAGTATAGGACAGCTCTACGAGCAGTACTTC.

This chain joins TRBV28 and TRBJ2-1; D not resolved. CDR1 is MDHEN, CDR2 SYDVKM, per germline. Trimming took off 4 bases at V and 5 bases at J, with 15 bases between the two ends. The CDR3 covers 15 residues. CDR3 amino acids: CASSSAQAADNEQFF. CDR3 coding DNA: TGTGCCAGCAGTTCCGCCCAAGCCGCGGACAATGAGCAGTTCTTC.

The CDR3 DNA sequence: TGTGCCAGCAGCCAGACAGGGATTTCTACGCAGTATTTT. It codes for CASSQTGISTQYF. This sequence joins TRBV11-3 and TRBJ2-3, with 7 nucleotides matching TRBD1. Trimming removed 5 bases from V and 8 bases from J; junction bases left unmatched: 7. This CDR3 is 13 amino acids long. The germline CDR1 and CDR2 sequences are SGHNT and YENEEA.

Here the CDR3 reads CASSQLNYGYTF. CDR3 in DNA: TGTGCCAGCAGTCAACTAAACTATGGCTACACCTTC. The chain employs TRBV28 and TRBJ1-2; D unclear. This CDR3 has 12 residues. Per the germline V gene, CDR1 is MDHEN and CDR2 is SYDVKM. Trimming cost V 5 bases and J 2 bases, with 6 bases left between them.

The chain combines TRBV2 with TRBJ1-4; no firm D call. Per germline, CDR1 SNHLY and CDR2 FYNNEI. The CDR3 spans 14 residues. Trimming took 9 bases from V and 7 from J, leaving 18 bases between them. The CDR3 region has the DNA TGTGCCAGTCTTGAGGTGTCGGTCGGTGAAAAACTGTTTTTT. This codes for CASLEVSVGEKLFF.

This chain connects TRBV29-1 to TRBJ2-7, with TRBD2 matching 14 bases. The CDR3 totals 15 residues. Germline lookup yields CDR1 SQVTM and CDR2 ANQGSEA. Trimming took 0 bases from V and 4 from J; bases not matched to a gene: 2. CDR3 sequence (DNA): TGCAGCGTTGAAGATAGGACTAGCGGGAGGTACGAGCAGTACTTC. It encodes CSVEDRTSGRYEQYF.

The table lists this clone with a count of one. The chain joins TRBV18 to TRBJ2-2; no definite D call. The V gene lost 1 base and the J gene lost 0 bases, with 9 bases spanning the gap. The CDR3 has 16 residues. Per germline, CDR1 KGHSH and CDR2 LQKENI. CDR3: CASSPQQSSNTGELFF. Here the CDR3 DNA reads TGTGCCAGCTCACCACAACAGAGTTCGAACACCGGGGAGCTGTTTTTT.

The chain combines TRBV19 with TRBJ2-7; 9 bases are a match to TRBD1. Germline-derived CDR1 and CDR2 are LNHDA and SQIVND (reference sequence). CDR3 size: 14 residues. The V gene end was trimmed by 4 bases and the J gene end by 2 bases; junction bases not matched to a gene: 3. The CDR3 nucleotides are TGTGCCAGTAGTAGGACAGGGGTGGCCTACGAGCAGTACTTC. Translating it yields CASSRTGVAYEQYF.